The rows below give T cell receptor beta chains drawn from one sample of a study of cytomegalovirus exposure and HLA in healthy donors. Sequencing used immunoSEQ multiplex PCR; TCRdb keeps in-frame clones, though not all of them. This table has about 110,000 clones, roughly 82% appearing once. Input material: PBMCs. The origin of the receptors is a woman in her forties or fifties in good health and CMV-seropositive. Each CDR3 is given with its conserved first and last residue. The D gene is left open where the match is weak. Clone size, where shown, is once, few, many, or a class for clones that have expanded.

CASSLSQGPEQPQHF,TGTGCCAGCAGCTTATCCCAGGGGCCGGAGCAGCCCCAGCATTTT,TRBJ1-5,.,TRBV7-9,.
CASRSRSDTEAFF,TGTGCCAGCAGGTCGCGTTCTGACACTGAAGCTTTCTTT,TRBJ1-1,.,TRBV27,.
CASSLVGQGALNSPLHF,TGTGCCAGCAGCTTAGTCGGGCAGGGGGCTCTGAATTCACCCCTCCACTTT,TRBJ1-6,TRBD1,TRBV11-2,.
CASTPGQGNQPQHF,TGTGCCAGTACCCCCGGGCAGGGGAATCAGCCCCAGCATTTT,TRBJ1-5,.,TRBV19,once
CSVSRDRDYGYTF,TGCAGCGTGTCCCGGGACAGAGACTATGGCTACACCTTC,TRBJ1-2,TRBD1,TRBV29-1,.
CSSSPRQVPAFF,TGTTCCAGCAGCCCCCGACAGGTTCCAGCTTTCTTT,TRBJ1-1,.,TRBV7-9,.
CASSPGHLKTSYEQYF,TGCGCCAGCAGCCCTGGACACCTTAAGACCTCCTACGAGCAGTACTTC,TRBJ2-7,.,TRBV5-1,.
CASEILGGGNNEQFF,TGTGCCAGCGAAATCCTCGGGGGGGGAAACAATGAGCAGTTCTTC,TRBJ2-1,TRBD2,TRBV7-2,.
CASSPPRGQGNSGELFF,TGTGCCAGCTCACCACCGAGGGGACAGGGGAATTCCGGGGAGCTGTTTTTT,TRBJ2-2,TRBD1,TRBV18,.
CASSPSPIPYNEQFF,TGTGCCAGCAGCCCAAGCCCCATTCCCTACAATGAGCAGTTCTTC,TRBJ2-1,.,TRBV7-6,.
CASSDLEASIENSPLHF,TGTGCCAGCAGTGACCTCGAGGCGTCGATAGAGAATTCACCCCTCCACTTT,TRBJ1-6,.,TRBV6-1,.
CASSPLGDAGRLLHEQYF,TGTGCCAGCTCACCCCTCGGTGACGCGGGCAGGTTGTTGCACGAGCAGTACTTC,TRBJ2-7,.,TRBV18,once
CASSLVTGLNQPQHF,TGTGCCAGCAGCTTAGTGACAGGGCTCAATCAGCCCCAGCATTTT,TRBJ1-5,TRBD1,TRBV7-2,few
CSARVRSGPLNTEAFF,TGCAGCGCCAGAGTCAGGTCAGGGCCATTGAACACTGAAGCTTTCTTT,TRBJ1-1,.,TRBV29-1,.
CASRLSSGGNTGELFF,TGTGCCAGCAGACTATCTAGCGGGGGGAACACCGGGGAGCTGTTTTTT,TRBJ2-2,TRBD2,TRBV27,many
CASSLGWQEGETQYF,TGTGCCAGCAGCTTAGGGTGGCAGGAGGGAGAGACCCAGTACTTC,TRBJ2-5,.,TRBV7-9,.
CASSPQGGEAFF,TGTGCCAGCAGCCCCCAGGGAGGAGAAGCTTTCTTT,TRBJ1-1,.,TRBV7-8,.
CAGGSSYNEQFF,TGTGCTGGGGGCAGCTCCTACAATGAGCAGTTCTTC,TRBJ2-1,.,TRBV28,.
CASSPGQVNTEAFF,TGTGCCAGCAGCCCAGGACAGGTGAACACTGAAGCTTTCTTT,TRBJ1-1,TRBD1,TRBV7-9,.
CASSDQTGSANSPLHF,TGTGCCAGCAGTGATCAGACAGGTTCGGCTAATTCACCCCTCCACTTT,TRBJ1-6,.,TRBV28,.
CASSRIGTGILLGYGYTF,TGTGCCAGCAGCCGTATAGGGACAGGGATCCTGTTAGGCTATGGCTACACCTTC,TRBJ1-2,TRBD1,TRBV11-2,few
CASSLAPGDTGELFF,TGTGCCAGCAGCTTGGCTCCAGGGGACACCGGGGAGCTGTTTTTT,TRBJ2-2,.,TRBV5-4,.
CAWSDRGSTDTQYF,TGTGCCTGGAGTGACAGGGGTTCCACAGATACGCAGTATTTT,TRBJ2-3,TRBD1,TRBV30,.
CASSATGIGGGYTF,TGCGCCAGCAGCGCCACAGGGATTGGCGGTGGCTACACCTTC,TRBJ1-2,.,TRBV5-1,.
CASSLQTSGGIDTQYF,TGTGCCAGCAGCCTCCAGACTAGCGGGGGGATAGATACGCAGTATTTT,TRBJ2-3,TRBD2,TRBV4-2,.
CASSEAGGWYGYTF,TGTGCCAGCAGTGAAGCGGGAGGGTGGTACGGCTACACCTTC,TRBJ1-2,.,TRBV6-1,.
CASSNKRGGRTDTQYF,TGTGCCAGCAGTAACAAGCGGGGGGGCCGAACAGATACGCAGTATTTT,TRBJ2-3,TRBD2,TRBV6-6,.
CASSSGYSTEAFF,TGTGCCAGCAGTTCAGGGTACTCCACTGAAGCTTTCTTT,TRBJ1-1,.,TRBV6-5,.
CASKTRTGAFHEQYF,TGTGCCAGCAAAACGAGGACAGGGGCCTTCCACGAGCAGTACTTC,TRBJ2-7,TRBD1,TRBV6-4,.
CASRFTSLAETQYF,TGCGCCAGCAGATTCACCTCACTAGCAGAGACCCAGTACTTC,TRBJ2-5,.,TRBV5-1,.
CASKRDSSNQPQHF,TGTGCCAGCAAGAGGGACAGTAGCAATCAGCCCCAGCATTTT,TRBJ1-5,TRBD1,TRBV28,.
CASSLGVTAGGEDEQFF,TGTGCCAGCAGCTTAGGAGTCACAGCGGGGGGTGAGGATGAGCAGTTCTTC,TRBJ2-1,TRBD2,TRBV7-9,.
CASSPSDRNYGYTF,TGTGCCAGCAGTCCATCGGACAGGAACTATGGCTACACCTTC,TRBJ1-2,TRBD1,TRBV6-5,once
CASSLFTGANYGYTF,TGCGCCAGCAGCTTGTTTACAGGAGCTAACTATGGCTACACCTTC,TRBJ1-2,.,TRBV5-1,.
CASSLGDRGNTEAFF,TGTGCCAGCAGCTTGGGGGACAGGGGGAACACTGAAGCTTTCTTT,TRBJ1-1,TRBD1,TRBV5-6,.
CASSLLATGGPSSYEQYF,TGTGCCAGCAGTTTATTAGCGACAGGGGGCCCCAGCTCCTACGAGCAGTACTTC,TRBJ2-7,TRBD1,TRBV27,.
CASSQGSRFSGNTIYF,TGCGCCAGCAGCCAAGGATCCCGGTTCTCTGGAAACACCATATATTTT,TRBJ1-3,.,TRBV4-1,few
CAWSAGRGQGNGYTF,TGTGCCTGGAGCGCCGGTCGAGGACAGGGAAATGGCTACACCTTC,TRBJ1-2,TRBD1,TRBV30,.
CASRAPGTENTEAFF,TGTGCCAGTAGAGCACCCGGGACAGAGAACACTGAAGCTTTCTTT,TRBJ1-1,TRBD1,TRBV19,.
CASRQGQGAYNEQFF,TGTGCCAGCAGACAGGGACAGGGGGCCTATAATGAGCAGTTCTTC,TRBJ2-1,TRBD1,TRBV11-2,.
CASSPGGTNEKLFF,TGTGCCAGCTCACCTGGGGGGACTAATGAAAAACTGTTTTTT,TRBJ1-4,.,TRBV18,few
CASSLQTANYGYTF,TGCGCCAGCAGCCTCCAGACAGCTAACTATGGCTACACCTTC,TRBJ1-2,.,TRBV5-1,.